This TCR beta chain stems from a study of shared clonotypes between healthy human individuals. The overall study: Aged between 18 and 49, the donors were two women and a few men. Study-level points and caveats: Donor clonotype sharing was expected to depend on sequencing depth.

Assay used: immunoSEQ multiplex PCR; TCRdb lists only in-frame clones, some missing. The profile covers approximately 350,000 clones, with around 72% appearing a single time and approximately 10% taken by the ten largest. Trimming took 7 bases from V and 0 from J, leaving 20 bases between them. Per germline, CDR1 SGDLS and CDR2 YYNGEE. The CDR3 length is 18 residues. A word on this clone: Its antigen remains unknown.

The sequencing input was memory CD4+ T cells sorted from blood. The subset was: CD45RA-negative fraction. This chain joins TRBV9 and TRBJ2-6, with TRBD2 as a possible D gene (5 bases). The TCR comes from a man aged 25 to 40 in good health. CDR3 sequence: CASPEGLGPNSGANVLTF. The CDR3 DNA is TGTGCCAGCCCGGAAGGACTTGGTCCGAACTCTGGGGCCAACGTCCTGACTTTC.